This T cell receptor (beta chain) comes out of a study of blood T cell repertoires in COVID-19. The data were produced by immunoSEQ multiplex PCR, yet TCRdb's version contains in-frame clones alone and is incomplete. The sample shows tens of thousands of clones, roughly 82% of them seen only once. Germline V lookup: CDR1 MDHEN, CDR2 SYDVKM. This CDR3 has 13 residues. Trimming pared 11 bases from V and 7 bases from J, leaving 15 bases between. This chain joins TRBV28 and TRBJ1-6, with TRBD1 as a possible D gene (5 bases). This TCR derives from a middle-aged man with acute or convalescent COVID-19. The sequencing input was peripheral blood. CDR3 sequence reads: CAGAGIGNSPLHF. The CDR3, as DNA: TGTGCCGGGGCGGGGATCGGGAATTCACCCCTCCACTTT.